The TCR beta chain under discussion was sequenced for a study of cytomegalovirus exposure and HLA in healthy donors. Findings and limits, study-wide: Common viral pathogens were later found to be apparently linked to several of the most significant clusters.

Primers included in the PCR were 60 Vbeta and 13 Jbeta primers. Methods used by the authors: A follow-up analysis tallied approximately 85 million unique TCR beta chains, roughly 11 million shared. Profiled with immunoSEQ multiplex PCR; TCRdb holds only in-frame clones, not every one. That table supplies the V and J calls and clone size; D and trimming were determined from the DNA. The sample has about 140,000 clones, about 80% seen once. Remarks on this clone: The antigen remains unidentified.

Sequencing input: PBMCs. This receptor was taken from a man aged 25-45 years in good health and CMV-seropositive.

The CDR3 sequence is CSVAGTGHEKLFF. CDR3 nucleotides: TGCAGCGTTGCCGGGACAGGGCATGAAAAACTGTTTTTT. The V call is TRBV29-1, the J call TRBJ1-4; 9 bases fit TRBD1. The CDR3 is 13 amino acids. Germline V lookup: CDR1 SQVTM, CDR2 ANQGSEA. Trimming removed 4 bases from V and 6 bases from J; junction bases left unmatched: 3.